This entry lists 10 T cell receptor beta chains sequenced from one sample in a study of cytomegalovirus exposure and HLA in healthy donors. Researchers ran the PCR with 60 Vbeta and 13 Jbeta primers. The table came from immunoSEQ multiplex PCR; TCRdb's copy has only in-frame clones and leaves some out. The sample records about 69,000 clones, 55% to 75% being singletons. Sequencing used PBMCs. These TCRs come from a woman between 25 and 40 years old in good health and CMV-seronegative.

The chain combines TRBV15 with TRBJ2-2; 7 bases line up with TRBD1. V was pared by 1 base and J by 7 bases, with 6 bases of the junction left unmatched. Germline V CDR1 and CDR2: LNHNV, YYDKDF (reference sequence). This CDR3 is built from 15 residues. The CDR3 spells CATSRVQGWGGELFF. The CDR3 nucleotides read TGTGCCACCAGCAGAGTACAGGGGTGGGGCGGGGAGCTGTTTTTT.

V is TRBV30 and J is TRBJ2-2; 8 positions agree with TRBD1. The junction had 6 bases not matched to a gene; V was cut back by 4 bases and J by 8 bases. The CDR3 loop spans 13 amino acids. Per germline, CDR1 GTSNPN and CDR2 SVGIG (reference sequence). CDR3 loop: CAWTRTGIGELFF. In DNA form, the CDR3 reads TGTGCCTGGACGCGGACAGGGATTGGGGAGCTGTTTTTT.

Points on this clone: Compared with germline, one end of the junction differs, possibly owing to a read error. The DNA for the CDR3 is TGTGCCAGCAGCGTAACTAGCGGGAGTGAGACCCAGTACTTC. Translation: CASSVTSGSETQYF. The chain combines TRBV7-3 with TRBJ2-5; 11 positions agree with TRBD2. CDR1 and CDR2 (germline): SGHTA, FQGTGA. The CDR3 sequence is 14 residues long.

CDR3 loop: CASSVTVRGGRNTGELFF. The CDR3 DNA sequence: TGTGCCAGCAGCGTTACGGTACGGGGGGGCAGGAACACCGGGGAGCTGTTTTTT. The chain couples TRBV9 to TRBJ2-2, with TRBD2 identical over 8 bases. The CDR3 has 18 residues. The J segment lost 1 base and the V segment lost 2 bases, leaving 10 bases of the junction unmatched. Germline CDR1 SGDLS, CDR2 YYNGEE.

This clone was seen a single time. The V call is TRBV9, the J call TRBJ2-2; maybe TRBD1 (6 bases). V was trimmed by 0 bases and J by 8 bases, leaving 8 bases between them. CDR1 and CDR2 from the germline V gene are SGDLS and YYNGEE. The CDR3 is 13 amino acids. CDR3 amino acids: CASSVVRGGELFF. In nucleotides, the CDR3 is TGTGCCAGCAGCGTAGTCAGGGGAGGGGAGCTGTTTTTT. Combining the CDR3 with reference TRBV9 and TRBJ2-2 gives the whole variable domain DSGVTQTPKHLITATGQRVTLRCSPRSGDLSVYWYQQSLDQGLQFLIQYYNGEERAKGNILERFSAQQFPDLHSELNLSSLELGDSALYFCASSVVRGGELFFGEGSRLTVL.

The CDR3 bases are TGTGCCAGCAGTGAAGCCCGGCCGCTGGACGGAGCGGCTCAGTATTTT. It specifies CASSEARPLDGAAQYF. This rearrangement joins TRBV6-1 to TRBJ2-3; D is perhaps TRBD2 (5 bases). The V end lost 0 bases, the J end lost 12 bases, and 22 bases lay between the germline ends. From germline, CDR1 is MNHNS and CDR2 SASEGT. The CDR3 covers 16 residues.

Notes on this clone: This sample includes further DNA sequences coding for the same CDR3. V and J are TRBV5-1 and TRBJ2-3; 12 positions match TRBD2. The germline CDR1 and CDR2 sequences are SGHRS and YFSETQ. The ends lost 5 bases at V and 7 bases at J; junction bases unmatched: 8. CDR3 length equals 15 residues. The CDR3 region is CASSTETSGGYTQYF. The CDR3 DNA sequence: TGCGCCAGCAGTACAGAGACTAGCGGGGGTTATACGCAGTATTTT.

This clone was found a few times. The genes are TRBV9 and TRBJ1-1; 9 bases map to TRBD1. Per the germline V gene, CDR1 is SGDLS and CDR2 is YYNGEE. The CDR3 length is 13 residues. V was clipped by 3 bases and J by 5 bases; unmatched bases: 2. CDR3 region: CASSGGTGTEAFF. Written as DNA, the CDR3 is TGTGCCAGCAGCGGGGGGACAGGGACTGAAGCTTTCTTT.

The V call is TRBV15, the J call TRBJ1-2, with 7 bases aligning to TRBD1. The J segment lost 4 bases and the V segment lost 1 base, leaving 9 bases of the junction unmatched. From germline, CDR1 is LNHNV and CDR2 YYDKDF (reference sequence). The CDR3 totals 16 residues. The CDR3 DNA is TGTGCCACCAGCAGAGGGGGAGGACAGGTTAGCTATGGCTACACCTTC. Protein: CATSRGGGQVSYGYTF.

The chain recombines TRBV9 with TRBJ1-1; TRBD1 might be the D (5 bases). Trimming took 3 bases from V and 3 from J, leaving 12 bases between them. The CDR3 consists of 14 residues. Germline V gene sequence: CDR1 SGDLS, CDR2 YYNGEE. The CDR3 DNA reads as TGTGCCAGCAGCGCCCAAACAGGAGACACTGAAGCTTTCTTT. Translating gives CASSAQTGDTEAFF.